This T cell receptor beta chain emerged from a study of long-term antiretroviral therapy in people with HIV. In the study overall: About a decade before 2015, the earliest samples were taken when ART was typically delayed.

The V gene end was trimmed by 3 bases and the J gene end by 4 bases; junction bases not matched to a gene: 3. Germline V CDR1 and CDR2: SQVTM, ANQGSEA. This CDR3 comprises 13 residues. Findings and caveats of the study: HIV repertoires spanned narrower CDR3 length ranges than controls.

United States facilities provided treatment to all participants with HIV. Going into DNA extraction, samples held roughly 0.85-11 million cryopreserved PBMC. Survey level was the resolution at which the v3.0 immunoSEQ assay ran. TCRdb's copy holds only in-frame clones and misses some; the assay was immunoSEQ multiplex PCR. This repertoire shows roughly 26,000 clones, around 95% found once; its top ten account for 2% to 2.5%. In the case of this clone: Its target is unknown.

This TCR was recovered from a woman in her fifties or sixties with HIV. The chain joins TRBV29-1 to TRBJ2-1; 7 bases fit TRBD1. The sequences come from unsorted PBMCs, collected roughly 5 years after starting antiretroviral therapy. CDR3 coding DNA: TGCAGCGTTGACGGACAGGCTTACAATGAGCAGTTCTTC. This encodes CSVDGQAYNEQFF.